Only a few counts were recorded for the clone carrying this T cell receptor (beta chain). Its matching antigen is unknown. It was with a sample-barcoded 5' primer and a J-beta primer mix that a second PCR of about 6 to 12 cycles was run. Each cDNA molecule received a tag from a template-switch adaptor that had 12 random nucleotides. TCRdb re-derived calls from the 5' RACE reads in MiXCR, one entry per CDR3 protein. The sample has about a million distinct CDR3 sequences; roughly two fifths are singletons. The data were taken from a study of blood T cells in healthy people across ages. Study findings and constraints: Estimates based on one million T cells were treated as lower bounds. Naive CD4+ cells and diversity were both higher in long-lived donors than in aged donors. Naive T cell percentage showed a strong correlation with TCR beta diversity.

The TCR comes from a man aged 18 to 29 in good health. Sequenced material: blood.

CDR3 amino acids: CASSLGQGAVGELFF. CDR3 nucleotides: TGTGCCAGCAGTTTGGGGCAGGGGGCTGTCGGGGAGCTGTTTTTT. This chain links TRBV12-3 or TRBV12-4 with TRBJ2-2; 8 nucleotides agree with TRBD1. The junction had 7 bases not matched to a gene; V was cut back by 3 bases and J by 7 bases. This CDR3 spans 15 amino acids.